This TCR beta chain was captured in a study of T cell responses to AZD1222 COVID-19 vaccine. On the study more broadly: The analysis combined second doses at about 4 or about 12 weeks. Study results and caveats: Spike-specific TCR depth and breadth grew after two AZD1222 doses. White British donors predominated, females outnumbered males, and clonal diversity was possibly underestimated. No repertoire was sampled before or during the peak T cell response, only after it.

In regard to this clone: Its antigen is not identified.

CDR3 length: 13 amino acids. V gave up 3 bases and J gave up 4 bases, with 8 bases separating them. Germline CDR1 reads MNHEY; CDR2 reads SMNVEV (reference sequence). Only in-frame clones appear in the TCRdb table, and some are missing; sequencing was by immunoSEQ multiplex PCR. The sample contains more than 95,000 clones, about 88% of which appear only once. Sample: peripheral blood, taken on day 0 of AZD1222 vaccination. The rearrangement uses TRBV27 and TRBJ2-3; D gene ambiguous. This TCR derives from an adult in good health. The CDR3 bases are TGTGCCAGCAGTTTCGGGTTATCAGATACGCAGTATTTT. It translates to CASSFGLSDTQYF.